The present entry profiles one T cell receptor beta chain with its context. Its antigen is undetermined. This specimen belongs to a study of T cell responses to AZD1222 COVID-19 vaccine. Study-wide background: Recipients boosted at about 4 weeks or about 12 weeks are pooled.

This CDR3 comprises 15 residues. CDR1 and CDR2 (germline): SNHLY, FYNNEI. V lost 2 bases and J lost 4, with 14 bases in between. Produced via immunoSEQ multiplex PCR; TCRdb's table is partial and in-frame only. Here the sample spans 100,000 to 150,000 clones, about 89% being singletons. Findings and caveats of the study: Unmutated regions of variants are reportedly targeted by nearly half of spike-specific TCRs. Spike-specific TCR depth and breadth grew after two AZD1222 doses.

This chain connects TRBV2 to TRBJ1-2; D gene uncertain. The receptor comes from an adult in good health. The sample here was peripheral blood, taken on day 0 of AZD1222 vaccination. CDR3 residues: CASSEWQIMLYGYTF. The CDR3 nucleotides read TGTGCCAGCAGTGAATGGCAGATCATGCTCTATGGCTACACCTTC.